This TCR beta chain comes out of a study of blood T cells in healthy people across ages. This clonotype was detected only a few times. The antigen is unknown. Unmatched junction bases numbered 10, after V lost 4 bases and J lost 3 bases. The CDR3 length is 17 residues. The germline gives CDR1 SGHKS, CDR2 YYEKEE (reference sequence). Every donor provided around 10 milliliters of peripheral blood. Combining a sample-barcoded 5' primer with a J-beta primer mix, a second PCR ran for roughly 7 to 11 cycles. TCRdb itself ran the 5' RACE reads through MiXCR, one entry per CDR3 protein. Of about 1,800,000 distinct CDR3 sequences listed, 25% to 30% were seen once; the top ten hold 7% to 9%. General study points: The study lacked donor CMV status, which possibly confounded expanded clonotype changes. Donors of long life had a larger count of naive CD4+ cells and greater diversity than aged donors.

This TCR derives from a woman in her twenties or thirties in good health. The V call is TRBV5-5, the J call TRBJ2-3, with TRBD2 identical over 11 bases. The sequencing sample was made of blood. CDR3 in amino acids: CASSRSLAGGVTDTQYF. CDR3 in DNA: TGTGCCAGCAGCAGATCGTTAGCGGGGGGGGTAACAGATACGCAGTATTTT.